The 22 T cell receptor beta chains reported below all come from one sample, sequenced in a study of CD4+ T cells in melanoma. Some clones are missing from TCRdb's copy, which holds only in-frame ones; the method was immunoSEQ multiplex PCR. The profile shows some 120,000 clones, roughly 90% of them singletons. Material: peripheral blood. The receptor set was obtained from a human donor with melanoma.

The chain recombines TRBV19 with TRBJ1-5, with a weak D call TRBD1 (5 bases). Trimming cost V 5 bases and J 1 base, with 12 bases left between them. The germline V gene encodes CDR1 LNHDA and CDR2 SQIVND (reference sequence). CDR3 size: 15 residues. The CDR3 region is CASSPRQGSNQPQHF. The CDR3 region has the DNA TGTGCCAGTAGTCCACGGCAGGGCAGCAATCAGCCCCAGCATTTT.

There are a few counts of this clone. The rearrangement links TRBV28 to TRBJ2-5; possibly TRBD2 for D (5 bases). Germline CDR1 and CDR2: MDHEN and SYDVKM. V shed 2 bases and J shed 11 bases, with 9 bases lying between them. CDR3 size: 11 residues. CDR3 region: CASSLERSQYF. The CDR3 region has the DNA TGTGCCAGCAGTTTAGAGCGGTCTCAGTACTTC.

The chain uses TRBV5-4 and TRBJ2-7, with TRBD2 identical over 12 bases. Germline CDR1 and CDR2: SGHNT and YYREEE (reference sequence). The ends lost 4 bases at V and 4 bases at J; junction bases unmatched: 9. The CDR3 is 16 residues long. DNA for the CDR3: TGTGCCAGCAGCCCATCGACTAGCGGGGGCCTATACGAGCAGTACTTC. Amino acids: CASSPSTSGGLYEQYF.

A word on this clone: One end of the junction fails to match germline, which may point to a read error. The CDR3 reads CASGEWGELFF. In DNA, the CDR3 is TGTGCCAGCGGTGAATGGGGGGAGCTGTTTTTT. The genes are TRBV2 and TRBJ2-2; no clear D. CDR1 is SNHLY and CDR2 is FYNNEI in the germline V gene. This CDR3 comprises 11 residues.

V and J are TRBV7-3 and TRBJ2-5, with 7 bases identical to TRBD1. V shed 2 bases, J shed 0 bases, and the junction held 6 bases outside the gene matches. The CDR3 is 16 residues long. Germline loops: CDR1 SGHTA, CDR2 FQGTGA. CDR3 sequence: CASSLLAGGNQETQYF. The CDR3 DNA sequence: TGTGCCAGCAGCTTACTGGCAGGGGGAAACCAAGAGACCCAGTACTTC.

V is TRBV4-3 and J is TRBJ2-7; D gene ambiguous. The ends were cut back, 3 bases at V and 3 bases at J, with 15 bases in the middle. In germline, CDR1 is LGHNA, CDR2 YSLEER. The CDR3 spans 15 residues. The CDR3 protein is CASSQHLFRSYEQYF. As DNA, the CDR3 is TGCGCCAGCAGCCAGCACCTATTCCGGAGCTACGAGCAGTACTTC.

DNA for the CDR3: TGTGCCAGCTCACCAGGACAGGGGGCCCGCACAGATACGCAGTATTTT. It encodes CASSPGQGARTDTQYF. The V gene is TRBV18, the J gene TRBJ2-3; 11 bases line up with TRBD1. The CDR3 spans 16 residues. CDR1 is KGHSH and CDR2 is LQKENI in the germline V gene. The V and J ends lost 2 bases and 1 base, in that order; junction bases with no gene match: 2.

This chain's CDR3 is CASSFATYNEQFF. The DNA for the CDR3 is TGTGCCAGCAGCTTTGCAACCTACAATGAGCAGTTCTTC. The chain carries TRBV7-2 and TRBJ2-1; no clear D. V shed 3 bases and J shed 2 bases, with 5 bases lying between them. CDR1 and CDR2 (germline): SGHTA, FQGNSA. CDR3 size: 13 residues.

This chain uses TRBV5-8 with TRBJ2-2; weak D call: TRBD2 (7 bases). This CDR3 region has 17 residues. CDR1 SGHTS and CDR2 YDEGEE come from the germline V gene. V dropped 0 bases and J dropped 4 bases, with 16 bases sitting between them. In DNA, the CDR3 is TGTGCCAGCAGCTTGGATGACAGGTCGGGGGGCACCGGGGAGCTGTTTTTT. It encodes CASSLDDRSGGTGELFF.

The gene calls are TRBV7-9 and TRBJ1-5; maybe TRBD1 (5 bases). From germline, CDR1 is SEHNR and CDR2 FQNEAQ (reference sequence). This CDR3 contains 13 residues. V lost 1 base, J lost 5 bases, and 6 bases lay in between. CDR3 nucleotides: TGTGCCAGCAGCTTAGGCAGGGATCAGCCCCAGCATTTT. Its translation is CASSLGRDQPQHF.

This rearrangement joins TRBV5-1 to TRBJ2-2; 11 nucleotides align to TRBD1. This CDR3 has 15 amino acids. Germline lookup yields CDR1 SGHRS and CDR2 YFSETQ. The ends lost 3 bases at V and 5 bases at J; junction bases unmatched: 3. The CDR3, as DNA: TGCGCCAGCAGCTCCCGGGACAGGGGGACCGGGGAGCTGTTTTTT. Residues: CASSSRDRGTGELFF.

V usage is TRBV19 and J usage is TRBJ2-7; 9 bases agree with TRBD1. This CDR3 comprises 14 residues. Germline V gene sequence: CDR1 LNHDA, CDR2 SQIVND (reference sequence). V lost 3 bases to trimming and J lost 2 bases; unmatched junction nucleotides: 2. CDR3 residues: CASSMDRGPYEQYF. The CDR3 DNA reads TGTGCCAGTAGTATGGACAGGGGACCCTACGAGCAGTACTTC.

The chain combines TRBV11-3 with TRBJ2-7; D call uncertain. Germline CDR1 reads SGHNT; CDR2 reads YENEEA. Deletions cut 0 bases from V and 0 bases from J, with 12 bases between. CDR3 size: 16 residues. The CDR3 protein is CASSLDGREGSYEQYF. CDR3 sequence (DNA): TGTGCCAGCAGCTTAGATGGAAGAGAAGGCTCCTACGAGCAGTACTTC.

V and J are TRBV19 and TRBJ1-4, with D unresolved. V lost 7 bases to trimming and J lost 8 bases, with 17 bases between them. Germline V gene data show CDR1 as LNHDA and CDR2 as SQIVND (reference sequence). The CDR3 sequence is 14 residues long. CDR3 loop: CASTMGGLREKLFF. The CDR3 nucleotides are TGTGCCAGTACCATGGGCGGACTTCGAGAAAAACTGTTTTTT.

This rearrangement joins TRBV28 to TRBJ1-1; no clear D gene. The V gene's germline CDR1 is MDHEN and CDR2 SYDVKM. The germline V and J ends were trimmed by 6 bases and 3 bases, with 8 bases remaining between them. This CDR3 comprises 12 residues. The chain's CDR3 is CASSVTYTEAFF. In DNA, the CDR3 is TGTGCCAGCAGCGTCACATACACTGAAGCTTTCTTT.

This clone was picked up a small number of times. The chain is built from TRBV4-1 and TRBJ2-7; 7 bases are a match to TRBD2. With 4 bases clipped from V and 4 bases from J, the junction kept 10 bases outside the gene matches. Germline loops: CDR1 MGHRA, CDR2 YSYEKL. CDR3 length: 15 amino acids. CDR3 protein: CASSPMSGVGYEQYF. CDR3 in DNA: TGCGCCAGCAGCCCGATGAGCGGGGTGGGATACGAGCAGTACTTC.

This chain joins TRBV4-1 and TRBJ2-5; D possibly uses TRBD1 or TRBD2 (6 bases each). In germline, CDR1 is MGHRA, CDR2 YSYEKL. This CDR3 contains 16 residues. Trimming took 4 bases from V and 8 from J, leaving 23 bases between them. The CDR3 coding sequence is TGCGCCAGCAGCCCCCCAGTTTTTAGGGGGGCTGTTACCCAGTACTTC. It yields the protein CASSPPVFRGAVTQYF.

The chain is built from TRBV18 and TRBJ2-3; 7 positions match TRBD2. The ends lost 4 bases at V and 1 base at J; junction bases unmatched: 11. The CDR3 sequence is 17 residues long. Germline CDR1 KGHSH, CDR2 LQKENI. DNA of the CDR3: TGTGCCAGCTCACGGGAGGGCACAGGAATTGGCACAGATACGCAGTATTTT. Its translation is CASSREGTGIGTDTQYF.

The rearrangement links TRBV6-5 to TRBJ1-1; 10 bases line up with TRBD1. This CDR3 comprises 14 residues. The V segment lost 6 bases and the J segment 7 bases; nucleotides outside the gene matches: 8. Germline V CDR1 and CDR2: MNHEY, SVGAGI. This CDR3 reads CASRGQGLKFEAFF. CDR3 coding DNA: TGTGCCAGCAGGGGACAGGGGCTAAAATTTGAAGCTTTCTTT.

This clone was observed a single time. The chain joins TRBV7-9 to TRBJ1-2; 10 bases agree with TRBD1. Germline CDR1 SEHNR, CDR2 FQNEAQ (reference sequence). Trimming removed 5 bases from V and 4 bases from J; junction bases left unmatched: 16. There are 18 residues in the CDR3. This chain's CDR3 is CASSRNIRDRGSSYGYTF. Written as DNA, the CDR3 is TGTGCCAGCAGCCGCAATATCCGGGACAGGGGATCGAGCTATGGCTACACCTTC.

The rearrangement uses TRBV30 and TRBJ2-1, with D hard to call. The CDR3 spans 11 residues. Germline CDR1 is GTSNPN and CDR2 is SVGIG (reference sequence). Trimming pared 0 bases from V and 9 bases from J, leaving 6 bases between. The CDR3 nucleotides read TGTGCCTGGAGTGTTTCTGTTGAGCAGTTCTTC. As protein: CAWSVSVEQFF.

In this sample, this clone turned up once. The chain carries TRBV5-1 and TRBJ1-2, with D possibly TRBD1 on 5 matching bases. Trimming stripped 0 bases from V and 6 bases from J, with 15 bases between. Germline values: CDR1 SGHRS, CDR2 YFSETQ. The length of the CDR3 is 15 residues. Here the CDR3 reads CASSLEVGLRDGYTF. The CDR3 DNA follows: TGCGCCAGCAGCTTGGAGGTGGGGCTACGGGATGGCTACACCTTC.